These 8 T cell receptor beta chains originate from one sample sequenced in a study of cytomegalovirus exposure and HLA in healthy donors. PCR amplification relied on 60 Vbeta primers (plus 13 Jbeta primers). Here immunoSEQ multiplex PCR was the method, and the copy in TCRdb shows in-frame clones only, minus some. The repertoire holds 64,000 or so clones, approximately 70% seen once, with roughly 10% in the top ten. Sequencing used PBMCs. The receptor source for this set is a woman aged 45-60 years in good health and CMV-seropositive.

The chain employs TRBV28 and TRBJ1-5; D is ambiguous. CDR3 size: 15 residues. CDR1 and CDR2 (germline): MDHEN, SYDVKM. V shed 2 bases and J shed 7 bases, with 15 bases lying between them. CDR3 sequence (DNA): TGTGCCAGCAGTTTAGCACACTCGAGGAAACAGCCCCAGCATTTT. As protein: CASSLAHSRKQPQHF.

The chain employs TRBV25-1 and TRBJ1-1; possibly TRBD1 for D (5 bases). The CDR3 loop spans 13 amino acids. With 2 bases removed from V and 5 bases from J, the gap between germline ends came to 9 bases. The germline V gene encodes CDR1 MGHDK and CDR2 SYGVNS. CDR3 DNA: TGTGCCAGCAGTGAACAGGGTTTTACTGAAGCTTTCTTT. This sequence encodes CASSEQGFTEAFF.

CDR3 sequence (DNA): TGCGCCAGCAGCTCAGGGGGTAGCGGGAGCTATGAGCAGTTCTTC. Translated, it gives CASSSGGSGSYEQFF. The V and J genes are TRBV4-3 and TRBJ2-1; TRBD2 aligns across 9 bases. This CDR3 has 15 residues. Per germline, CDR1 LGHNA and CDR2 YSLEER. With 5 bases clipped from V and 8 bases from J, the junction kept 10 bases outside the gene matches.

The V and J genes are TRBV14 and TRBJ2-7; 11 bases are a match to TRBD1. CDR1 and CDR2 (germline): SGHDN, FVKESK. Trimming at V came to 6 bases and at J to 4 bases, leaving 11 bases not matched to a gene. The CDR3 has 16 residues. CDR3 DNA sequence: TGTGCCAGCAGTCCCAGCCCCGGGACAGGGGGGTACGAGCAGTACTTC. As protein: CASSPSPGTGGYEQYF.

The chain links TRBV7-3 to TRBJ2-2; 12 bases match TRBD2. The CDR3 is 16 amino acids. CDR1 and CDR2 from the germline V gene are SGHTA and FQGTGA. Trimming cost V 5 bases and J 7 bases; bases outside gene matches: 8. The CDR3 loop reads CASSRLAGDGGGELFF. The CDR3 DNA reads as TGTGCCAGCAGCCGACTAGCGGGAGACGGTGGCGGGGAGCTGTTTTTT.

The chain links TRBV6-1 to TRBJ2-2; D is ambiguous. The V end lost 11 bases, the J end lost 2 bases, and 18 bases lay between the germline ends. Per the germline V gene, CDR1 is MNHNS and CDR2 is SASEGT. This CDR3 has 15 residues. The chain's CDR3 is CASLRPFTNTGELFF. DNA of the CDR3: TGTGCCTCTCTCAGGCCATTCACTAACACCGGGGAGCTGTTTTTT.

In its sample, this clone was seen a few times. The V gene is TRBV7-6, the J gene TRBJ2-5; possibly TRBD1 for D (8 bases). Trimming cost V 6 bases and J 3 bases, with 26 bases left between them. Germline CDR1 is SGHVS and CDR2 is FNYEAQ. This CDR3 has 18 amino acids. CDR3 sequence: CASSPSGGTGGGEETQYF. CDR3 nucleotide sequence: TGTGCCAGCAGTCCATCAGGGGGCACAGGGGGAGGGGAAGAGACCCAGTACTTC.

The genes are TRBV28 and TRBJ2-3, with 7 bases lining up with TRBD1. This CDR3 region has 15 residues. V was pared by 3 bases and J by 8 bases, with 11 bases of the junction left unmatched. CDR1 is MDHEN and CDR2 is SYDVKM in the germline V gene. The CDR3: CASSFSRGSVGTQYF. CDR3 DNA sequence: TGTGCCAGCAGTTTTAGCAGGGGGTCGGTGGGTACGCAGTATTTT.